This T cell receptor beta chain appears in the sequencing data of a study of cytomegalovirus exposure and HLA in healthy donors. As concerns this clone: Its antigen is unidentified.

Study-wide results and caveats: In a later analysis, at a false discovery rate of 0.05, approximately 18,000 TCR beta sequences were associated with HLA alleles.

Healthy bone marrow donors formed the donor group. Despite likely unrecorded immune exposures, the donors were nominally healthy at the time of sampling. Amplification used 60 Vbeta primers and 13 Jbeta primers. Profiled with immunoSEQ multiplex PCR; TCRdb holds only in-frame clones, not every one. The data hold 150,000 to 200,000 clones, with more than 75% observed a single time. This clonotype was obtained from a man aged 18 to 35 in good health and CMV-seropositive. Sequenced sample: PBMCs.

CDR3 coding DNA: TGTGCCAGCAGTGAGGGGCAGGGGACCCCTTGGAACACTGAAGCTTTCTTT. This sequence encodes CASSEGQGTPWNTEAFF. V gene TRBV6-1 combines with J gene TRBJ1-1; the D gene is possibly TRBD1 (6 bases). Deletions cut 3 bases from V and 1 base from J, with 18 bases between. The CDR3 covers 17 residues. The germline V gene has CDR1 MNHNS and CDR2 SASEGT.